This TCR beta chain was sequenced for a study of human T cells and chemical hapten exposure. Notes on the study in general: As the donors had alopecia, their immune response may differ from healthy people's. As patch test score rose, PT1 expanded TCR counts tended to rise as well.

Via MiXCR, TCRdb re-called the RACE reads, giving one row per CDR3 protein. The sample shows under 400,000 distinct CDR3 sequences, 4.5% to 5.5% of them seen only once. This sample's time point: pre-sensitization, week 0. Treatment here: therapeutic diphenylcyclopropenone sensitization with weekly scalp DPC. There are many counts of this clonotype. No antigen is known for it. The sample in question was whole blood, obtained in connection with sensitization to the hapten diphenylcyclopropenone (DPC). The clonotype was recovered from a woman aged 50 to 60 with alopecia areata. Some clones in this sample may be carry-over from other donors' samples.

This CDR3 is CASSERSARTQYF. In nucleotides, the CDR3 is TGTGCCAGCAGCGAGAGATCGGCACGGACCCAGTACTTC. The V and J genes are TRBV7-2 and TRBJ2-5, with unresolved D. The CDR3 totals 13 residues. Looked up from germline, CDR1 is SGHTA and CDR2 is FQGNSA. V was pared by 5 bases and J by 7 bases, with 14 bases between.